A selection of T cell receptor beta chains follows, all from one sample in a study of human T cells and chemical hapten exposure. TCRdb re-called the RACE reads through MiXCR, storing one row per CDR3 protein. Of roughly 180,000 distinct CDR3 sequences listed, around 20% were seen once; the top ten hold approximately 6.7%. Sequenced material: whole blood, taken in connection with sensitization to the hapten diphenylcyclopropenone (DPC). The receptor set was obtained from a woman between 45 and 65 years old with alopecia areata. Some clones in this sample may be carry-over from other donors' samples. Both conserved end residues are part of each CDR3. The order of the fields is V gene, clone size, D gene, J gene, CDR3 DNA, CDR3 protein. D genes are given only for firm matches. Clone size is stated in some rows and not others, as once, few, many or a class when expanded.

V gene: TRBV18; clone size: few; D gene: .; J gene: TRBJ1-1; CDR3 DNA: TGTGCCAGCTCACCGGGCAGAGATCAAGCTTTCTTT; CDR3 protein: CASSPGRDQAFF
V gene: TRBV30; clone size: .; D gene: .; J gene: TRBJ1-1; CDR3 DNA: TGTGCCTGGACAGGGAGAAACAAGCCTGAAGCTTTCTTT; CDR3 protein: CAWTGRNKPEAFF
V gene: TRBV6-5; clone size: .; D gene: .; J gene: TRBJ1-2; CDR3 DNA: TGTGCCAGCAGTTACGCCGCAGGGGTCTCTGGCTACACCTTC; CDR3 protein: CASSYAAGVSGYTF
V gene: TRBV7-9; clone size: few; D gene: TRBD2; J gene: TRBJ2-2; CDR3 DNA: TGTGCCACCGACGCCGGGGGGTACGCCGGGGAGCTGTTTTTT; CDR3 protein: CATDAGGYAGELFF
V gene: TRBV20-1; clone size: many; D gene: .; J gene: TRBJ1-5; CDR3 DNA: TGCAGTGCTAGGATGACGGGTCAGCCCCAGCATTTT; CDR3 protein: CSARMTGQPQHF
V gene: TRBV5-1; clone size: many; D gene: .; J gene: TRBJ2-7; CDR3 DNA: TGCGCCAGCAGCTTGGATGGCAGGGTTTCCTACGAGCAGTACTTC; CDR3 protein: CASSLDGRVSYEQYF
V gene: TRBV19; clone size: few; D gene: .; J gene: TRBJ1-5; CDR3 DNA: TGTGCCAGTAGTACGGGGTGGGGGAGCAATCAGCCCCAGCATTTT; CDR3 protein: CASSTGWGSNQPQHF
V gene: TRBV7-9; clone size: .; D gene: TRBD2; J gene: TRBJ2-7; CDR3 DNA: TGTGCCAGCAGCTCGATTTTAGCGGGAGCGCCCTACGAGCAGTACTTC; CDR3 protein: CASSSILAGAPYEQYF
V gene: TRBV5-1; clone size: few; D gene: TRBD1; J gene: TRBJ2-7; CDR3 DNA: TGCGCCAGCAGCTTGGTTACGACAGGGGTCGAGCAGTACTTC; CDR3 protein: CASSLVTTGVEQYF
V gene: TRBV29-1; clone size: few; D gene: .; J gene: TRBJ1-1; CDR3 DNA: TGCAGCGTTGGCCAGACCAAGGGCGCTGAAGCTTTCTTT; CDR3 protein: CSVGQTKGAEAFF
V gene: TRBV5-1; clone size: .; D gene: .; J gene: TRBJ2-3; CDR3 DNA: TGCGCCAGCAGCTTGGGGCGACAGGGAGGCGCAGATACGCAGTATTTT; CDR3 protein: CASSLGRQGGADTQYF
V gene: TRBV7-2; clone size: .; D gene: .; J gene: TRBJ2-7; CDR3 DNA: TGTGCCAGCAGCTTACGGGGTTCTGGGACCGAGCAGTACTTC; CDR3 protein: CASSLRGSGTEQYF
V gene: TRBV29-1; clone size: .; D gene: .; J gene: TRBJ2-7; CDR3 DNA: TGCAGCGGCGGGAACTCAGACTACGAGCAGTACTTC; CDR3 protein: CSGGNSDYEQYF
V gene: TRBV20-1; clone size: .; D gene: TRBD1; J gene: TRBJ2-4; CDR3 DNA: TGCAGTGCTCCCCCCGACAGGGAGAGCCAAAACATTCAGTACTTC; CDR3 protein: CSAPPDRESQNIQYF
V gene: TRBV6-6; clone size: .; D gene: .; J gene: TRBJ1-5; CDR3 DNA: TGTGCCAGCAGCCATACAGGGCTCAATCAGCCCCAGCATTTT; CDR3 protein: CASSHTGLNQPQHF
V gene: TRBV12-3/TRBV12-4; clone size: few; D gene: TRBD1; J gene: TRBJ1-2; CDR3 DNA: TGTGCCAGCAGTAAACCCCGACAGGGGAGCTATGGCTACACCTTC; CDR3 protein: CASSKPRQGSYGYTF
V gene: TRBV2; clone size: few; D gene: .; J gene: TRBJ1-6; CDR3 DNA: TGTGCCAGCAGGCAGACAGCCTATAATTCACCCCTCCACTTT; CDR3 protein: CASRQTAYNSPLHF
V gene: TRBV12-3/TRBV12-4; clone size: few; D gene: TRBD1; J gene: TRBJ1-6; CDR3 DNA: TGTGCCAGCAGTCCAGGGACAGCTCGATCGAATTCACCCCTCCACTTT; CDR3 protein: CASSPGTARSNSPLHF
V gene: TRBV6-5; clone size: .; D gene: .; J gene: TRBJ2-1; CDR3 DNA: TGTGCCAGCAGTTACGCCAGGGGGGAATACAATGAGCAGTTCTTC; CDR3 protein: CASSYARGEYNEQFF
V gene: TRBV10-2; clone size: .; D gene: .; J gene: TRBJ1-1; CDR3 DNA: TGCGCCAGCGGCGGTGAGGTGGACGTAGAAGCTTTCTTT; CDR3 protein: CASGGEVDVEAFF
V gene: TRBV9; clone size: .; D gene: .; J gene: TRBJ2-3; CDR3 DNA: TGTGCCAGCAGCGTAGGGGGGACTGTCCCAGATACGCAGTATTTT; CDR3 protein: CASSVGGTVPDTQYF
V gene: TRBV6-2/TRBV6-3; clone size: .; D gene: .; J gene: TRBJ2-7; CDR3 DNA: TGTGCCAGCAAGACTTCCAGCTCCTACGAGCAGTACTTC; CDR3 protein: CASKTSSSYEQYF
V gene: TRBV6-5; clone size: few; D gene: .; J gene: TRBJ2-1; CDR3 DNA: TGTGCCAGCAGTCAAACGCCGGGACAATACAATGAGCAGTTCTTC; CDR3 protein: CASSQTPGQYNEQFF
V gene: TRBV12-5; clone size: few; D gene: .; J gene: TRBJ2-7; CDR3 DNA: TGTGCTAGTGGCCCTCGACAGGTAACTAAGGAGCAGTACTTC; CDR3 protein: CASGPRQVTKEQYF
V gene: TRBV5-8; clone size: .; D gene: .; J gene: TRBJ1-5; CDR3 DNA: TGTGCCAGCAGCTTGGGGTCCACCCGCAATCAGCCCCAGCATTTT; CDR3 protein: CASSLGSTRNQPQHF
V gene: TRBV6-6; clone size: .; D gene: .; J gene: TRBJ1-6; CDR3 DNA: TGTGCCAGCAGTTACGTGGGGAATTCACCCCTCCACTTT; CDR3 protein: CASSYVGNSPLHF